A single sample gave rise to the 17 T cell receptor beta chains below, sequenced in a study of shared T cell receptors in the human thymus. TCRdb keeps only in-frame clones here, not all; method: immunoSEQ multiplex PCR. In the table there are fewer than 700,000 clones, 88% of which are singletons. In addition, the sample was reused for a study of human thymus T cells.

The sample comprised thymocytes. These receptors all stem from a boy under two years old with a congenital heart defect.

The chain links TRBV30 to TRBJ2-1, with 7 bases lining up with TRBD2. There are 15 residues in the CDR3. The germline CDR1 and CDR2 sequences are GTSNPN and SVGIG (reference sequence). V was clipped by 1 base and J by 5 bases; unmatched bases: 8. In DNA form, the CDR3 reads TGTGCCTGGAGTGCTTTCCCCGGGACTAACAATGAGCAGTTCTTC. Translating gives CAWSAFPGTNNEQFF.

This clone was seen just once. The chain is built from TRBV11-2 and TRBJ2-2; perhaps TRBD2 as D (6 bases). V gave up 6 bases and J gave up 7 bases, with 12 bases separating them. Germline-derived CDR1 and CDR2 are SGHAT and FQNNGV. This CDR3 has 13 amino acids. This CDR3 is CASSRDWNGELFF. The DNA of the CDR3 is TGTGCCAGCAGTCGGGACTGGAACGGGGAGCTGTTTTTT.

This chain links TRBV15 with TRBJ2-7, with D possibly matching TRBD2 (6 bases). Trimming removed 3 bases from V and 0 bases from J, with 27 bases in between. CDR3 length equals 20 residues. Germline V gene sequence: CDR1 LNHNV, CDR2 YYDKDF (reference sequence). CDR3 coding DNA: TGTGCCACCAGCAGTTCGGAGGCACAGGCCCCGGCGGGGCCCTCCTACGAGCAGTACTTC. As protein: CATSSSEAQAPAGPSYEQYF. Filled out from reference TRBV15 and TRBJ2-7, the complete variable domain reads DAMVIQNPRYQVTQFGKPVTLSCSQTLNHNVMYWYQQKSSQAPKLLFHYYDKDFNNEADTPDNFQSRRPNTSFCFLDIRSPGLGDTAMYLCATSSSEAQAPAGPSYEQYFGPGTRLTVT.

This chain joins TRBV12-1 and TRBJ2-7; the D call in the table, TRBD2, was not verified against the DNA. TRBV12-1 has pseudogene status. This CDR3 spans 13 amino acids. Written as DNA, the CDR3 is TGTGCCAGCAGCTTTATCCGGGAATACGAGCAGTACTTC. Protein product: CASSFIREYEQYF.

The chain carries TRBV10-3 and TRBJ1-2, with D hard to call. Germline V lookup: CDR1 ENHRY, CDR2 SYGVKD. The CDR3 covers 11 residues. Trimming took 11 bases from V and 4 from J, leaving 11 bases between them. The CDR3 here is CAVFGSYGYTF. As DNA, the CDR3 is TGTGCCGTCTTTGGGAGCTATGGCTACACCTTC.

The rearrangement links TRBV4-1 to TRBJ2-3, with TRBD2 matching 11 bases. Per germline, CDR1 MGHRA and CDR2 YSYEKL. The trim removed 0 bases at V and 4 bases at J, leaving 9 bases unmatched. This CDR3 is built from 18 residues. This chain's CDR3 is CASSQEYLAGGGADTQYF. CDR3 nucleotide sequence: TGCGCCAGCAGCCAAGAGTACCTAGCGGGAGGCGGAGCAGATACGCAGTATTTT.

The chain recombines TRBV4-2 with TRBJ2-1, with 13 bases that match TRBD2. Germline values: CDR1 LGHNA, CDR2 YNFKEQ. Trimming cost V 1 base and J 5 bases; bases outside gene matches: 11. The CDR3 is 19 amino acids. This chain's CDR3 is CASSQGRRTSGRIHNEQFF. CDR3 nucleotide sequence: TGTGCCAGCAGCCAAGGTAGGCGGACTAGCGGGAGAATCCACAATGAGCAGTTCTTC.

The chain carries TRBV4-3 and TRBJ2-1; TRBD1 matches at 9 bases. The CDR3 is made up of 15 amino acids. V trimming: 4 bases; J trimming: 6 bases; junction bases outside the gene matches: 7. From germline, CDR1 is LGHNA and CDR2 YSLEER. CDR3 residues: CASSPRDRVSNEQFF. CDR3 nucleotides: TGCGCCAGCAGCCCCAGGGACAGGGTCTCCAATGAGCAGTTCTTC.

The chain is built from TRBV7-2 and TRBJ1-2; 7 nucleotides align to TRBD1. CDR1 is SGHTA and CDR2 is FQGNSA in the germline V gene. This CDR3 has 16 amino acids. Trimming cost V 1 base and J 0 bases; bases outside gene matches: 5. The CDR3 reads CASSLEGGQTNYGYTF. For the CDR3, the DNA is TGTGCCAGCAGCTTAGAGGGGGGACAGACTAACTATGGCTACACCTTC. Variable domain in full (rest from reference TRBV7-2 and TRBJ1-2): GAGVSQSPSNKVTEKGKDVELRCDPISGHTALYWYRQSLGQGLEFLIYFQGNSAPDKSGLPSDRFSAERTGGSVSTLTIQRTQQEDSAVYLCASSLEGGQTNYGYTFGSGTRLTVV.

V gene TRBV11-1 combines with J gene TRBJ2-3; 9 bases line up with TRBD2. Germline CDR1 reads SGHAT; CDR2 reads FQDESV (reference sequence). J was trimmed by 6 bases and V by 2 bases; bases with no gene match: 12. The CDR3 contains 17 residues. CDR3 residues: CASSLRRLPSGTDTQYF. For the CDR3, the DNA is TGTGCCAGCAGCTTACGTAGACTCCCTAGCGGGACCGATACGCAGTATTTT. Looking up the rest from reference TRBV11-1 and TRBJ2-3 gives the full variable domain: EAEVAQSPRYKITEKSQAVAFWCDPISGHATLYWYRQILGQGPELLVQFQDESVVDDSQLPKDRFSAERLKGVDSTLKIQPAELGDSAMYLCASSLRRLPSGTDTQYFGPGTRLTVL.

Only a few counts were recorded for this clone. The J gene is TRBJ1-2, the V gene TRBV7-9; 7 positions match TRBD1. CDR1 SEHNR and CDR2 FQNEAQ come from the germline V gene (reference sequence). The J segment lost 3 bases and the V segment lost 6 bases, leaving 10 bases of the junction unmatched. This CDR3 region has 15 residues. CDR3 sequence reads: CASSHDRATYYGYTF. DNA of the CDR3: TGTGCCAGCAGTCACGACAGGGCGACCTACTATGGCTACACCTTC. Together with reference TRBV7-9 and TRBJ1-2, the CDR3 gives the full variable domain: DTGVSQNPRHKITKRGQNVTFRCDPISEHNRLYWYRQTLGQGPEFLTYFQNEAQLEKSRLLSDRFSAERPKGSFSTLEIQRTEQGDSAMYLCASSHDRATYYGYTFGSGTRLTVV.

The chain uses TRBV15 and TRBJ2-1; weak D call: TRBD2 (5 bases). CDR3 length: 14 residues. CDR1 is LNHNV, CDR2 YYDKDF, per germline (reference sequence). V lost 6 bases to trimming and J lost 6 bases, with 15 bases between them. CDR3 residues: CATRAVRGCNEQFF. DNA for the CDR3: TGTGCCACCAGAGCGGTGCGAGGGTGCAATGAGCAGTTCTTC.

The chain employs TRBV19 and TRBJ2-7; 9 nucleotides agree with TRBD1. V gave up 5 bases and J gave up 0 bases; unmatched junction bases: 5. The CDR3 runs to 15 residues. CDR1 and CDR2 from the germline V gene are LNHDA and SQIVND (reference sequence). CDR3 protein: CASSATGGSSYEQYF. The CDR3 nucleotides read TGTGCCAGTAGTGCGACAGGGGGAAGCTCCTACGAGCAGTACTTC.

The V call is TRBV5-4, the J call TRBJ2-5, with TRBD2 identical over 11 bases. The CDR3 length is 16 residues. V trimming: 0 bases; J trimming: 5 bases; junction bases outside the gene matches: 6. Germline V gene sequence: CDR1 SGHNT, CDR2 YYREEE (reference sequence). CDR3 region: CASSLEPSGRWETQYF. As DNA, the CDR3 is TGTGCCAGCAGCTTGGAGCCTAGCGGGAGGTGGGAGACCCAGTACTTC.

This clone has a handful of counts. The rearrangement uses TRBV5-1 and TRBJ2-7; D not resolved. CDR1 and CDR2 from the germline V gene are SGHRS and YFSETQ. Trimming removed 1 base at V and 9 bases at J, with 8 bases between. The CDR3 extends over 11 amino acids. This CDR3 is CASSLNGGQYF. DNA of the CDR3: TGCGCCAGCAGCTTGAATGGCGGGCAGTACTTC.

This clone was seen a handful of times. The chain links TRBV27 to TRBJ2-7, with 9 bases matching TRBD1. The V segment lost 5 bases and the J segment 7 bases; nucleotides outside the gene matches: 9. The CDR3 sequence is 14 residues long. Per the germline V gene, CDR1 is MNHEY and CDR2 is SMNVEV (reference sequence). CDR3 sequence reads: CASSPTGGPLEQYF. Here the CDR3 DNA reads TGTGCCAGCAGTCCCACAGGGGGCCCTTTGGAGCAGTACTTC.

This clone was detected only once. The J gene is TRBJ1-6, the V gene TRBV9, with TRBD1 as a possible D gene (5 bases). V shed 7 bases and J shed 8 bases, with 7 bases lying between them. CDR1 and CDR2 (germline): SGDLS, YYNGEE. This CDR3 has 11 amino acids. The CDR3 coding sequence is TGTGCCAGCGGGGGGGATTCACCCCTCCACTTT. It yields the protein CASGGDSPLHF.